This T cell receptor (beta chain) emerged from a study of OX40 agonist ivuxolimab in advanced cancers. At the level of the study: Treatment received earlier with anti-PD-1, anti-PD-L1 or anti-CTLA-4 agents was allowed, and over 30% had some.

With autoimmune disease history or systemic immunosuppression, patients were excluded. Drawing of blood for sampling happened at baseline, at cycle 4 day 1, and at cycle 7 day 1. Data came from immunoSEQ multiplex PCR; TCRdb stores just in-frame clones and leaves some out. The repertoire holds tens of thousands of clones, with around 85% as singletons. CDR1 is ENHRY and CDR2 is SYGVKD in the germline V gene. With V trimmed by 6 bases and J by 2 bases, 5 bases remained unmatched. This CDR3 contains 15 residues. This sequence joins TRBV10-3 and TRBJ2-3; 10 bases match TRBD1. The origin of this receptor is an adult with an advanced solid tumor such as melanoma, head and neck, liver or kidney cancer. Sample: CD4+ or CD8+ T cells sorted from blood, taken in a trial of the OX40 agonist ivuxolimab. CDR3 nucleotides: TGTGCCATCAGGGGGGACAGGGGTGACACAGATACGCAGTATTTT. Its translation is CAIRGDRGDTDTQYF.